The present entry profiles one T cell receptor (beta chain) with its context. There are 14 residues in the CDR3. After removal of 3 bases from V and 11 bases from J, the junction contained 13 bases not matched to a gene. Germline-derived CDR1 and CDR2 are SGDLS and YYNGEE. Repertoires were generated with immunoSEQ multiplex PCR, while TCRdb's copy carries only in-frame clones and drops some. The sample holds under 70,000 clones; approximately 90% are singletons and the top ten take 4.5% to 5%. This record belongs to a study of technical replicates of blood from several donors. This chain uses TRBV9 with TRBJ2-7, with 8 bases lining up with TRBD2. The sample was PBMCs. The clonotype originates from a human donor in good health. Some clones in this sample may be carry-over from other donors' samples. The CDR3 loop is CASSAGLVDRSKYF. Here the CDR3 DNA reads TGTGCCAGCAGCGCGGGACTAGTTGATCGGAGCAAGTACTTC.